The entry that follows covers one TCR beta chain sequence. The data belong to a study of control samples from healthy donors and cancer patients. The length of the CDR3 is 16 residues. V lost 4 bases, J lost 4 bases, and 9 bases stayed unmatched. Germline CDR1 and CDR2: LNHDA and SQIVND (reference sequence). Data came from immunoSEQ multiplex PCR; TCRdb stores just in-frame clones and leaves some out. Among roughly 370,000 clones listed, around nine tenths were seen once. Sequencing was done on a sample of PBMCs. This TCR derives from a middle-aged man with head and neck cancer. The V gene is TRBV19, the J gene TRBJ1-2; 10 nucleotides line up with TRBD1. Here the CDR3 DNA reads TGTGCCAGTAGTAGAGCCGGGACAGGGGATTCCTATGGCTACACCTTC. Its protein is CASSRAGTGDSYGYTF.